These 2 T cell receptor beta chains share one sample of origin, sequenced in a study of blood T cell repertoires in COVID-19. The repertoire was sequenced with immunoSEQ multiplex PCR; TCRdb's copy has only in-frame clones and lacks some. Of hundreds of thousands of clones in the sample, 80% to 90% were seen once. The source material was peripheral blood. The receptors stem from a man older than 75 with acute or convalescent COVID-19.

This chain joins TRBV15 and TRBJ2-3; 7 nucleotides agree with TRBD1. The junction had 6 bases not matched to a gene; V was cut back by 0 bases and J by 3 bases. This CDR3 comprises 16 residues. Germline CDR1 reads LNHNV; CDR2 reads YYDKDF (reference sequence). The CDR3 coding sequence is TGTGCCACCAGCAGAGAAAGGGACAGCAGGACAGATACGCAGTATTTT. Translation gives CATSRERDSRTDTQYF. Together with reference TRBV15 and TRBJ2-3, the CDR3 gives the full variable domain: DAMVIQNPRYQVTQFGKPVTLSCSQTLNHNVMYWYQQKSSQAPKLLFHYYDKDFNNEADTPDNFQSRRPNTSFCFLDIRSPGLGDTAMYLCATSRERDSRTDTQYFGPGTRLTVL.

V and J are TRBV7-3 and TRBJ1-2; 8 bases line up with TRBD1. CDR3 size: 15 residues. Germline V CDR1 and CDR2: SGHTA, FQGTGA. V was clipped by 4 bases and J by 3 bases; unmatched bases: 7. The CDR3 reads CASSSWQGADYGYTF. In DNA form, the CDR3 reads TGTGCCAGCAGCTCCTGGCAGGGGGCTGACTATGGCTACACCTTC.